These 8 T cell receptor beta chains came from one sample sequenced in a study of cytomegalovirus exposure and HLA in healthy donors. PCR employed 60 Vbeta and 13 Jbeta primers. Using immunoSEQ multiplex PCR, the repertoire was profiled, and TCRdb retains in-frame clones only, with some absent. This table holds some 90,000 clones, around 77% found once. Input material: PBMCs. These receptors came from a boy younger than 18 in good health and CMV-seronegative.

The rearrangement uses TRBV6-5 and TRBJ2-5, with 13 bases aligning to TRBD2. Germline lookup yields CDR1 MNHEY and CDR2 SVGAGI. The V and J ends lost 10 bases and 5 bases, in that order; junction bases with no gene match: 7. The CDR3 sequence is 14 residues long. The CDR3 nucleotides read TGTGCCACGAGAGGACTAGCGGGGGTGGAGACCCAGTACTTC. It codes for CATRGLAGVETQYF.

This chain uses TRBV28 with TRBJ1-5; weak D call: TRBD1 (5 bases). CDR3 length: 15 residues. The germline gives CDR1 MDHEN, CDR2 SYDVKM. V was clipped by 2 bases and J by 1 base, with 9 bases between them. In nucleotides, the CDR3 is TGTGCCAGCAGTTTACAGGGAGGGAGCAATCAGCCCCAGCATTTT. This codes for CASSLQGGSNQPQHF.

A note on this clone: Other DNA sequences in the sample encode the same CDR3. The V gene is TRBV5-1, the J gene TRBJ2-5; 8 bases fit TRBD2. The junction had 4 bases not matched to a gene; V was cut back by 4 bases and J by 2 bases. There are 14 residues in the CDR3. Germline assignment: CDR1 SGHRS and CDR2 YFSETQ. The CDR3 sequence: CASSLTGGQETQYF. The CDR3, as DNA: TGCGCCAGCAGCCTCACGGGGGGGCAAGAGACCCAGTACTTC.

The V and J genes are TRBV11-2 and TRBJ1-5; D perhaps matches TRBD1 (6 bases). The V end lost 3 bases, the J end lost 4 bases, and 13 bases lay between the germline ends. The CDR3 runs 15 residues. The germline gives CDR1 SGHAT, CDR2 FQNNGV. CDR3 amino acids: CASSLGAKGNQPQHF. CDR3 in DNA: TGTGCCAGCAGCTTGGGGGCCAAGGGGAATCAGCCCCAGCATTTT.

The CDR3 DNA follows: TGTGCCTGGAGTTGGTTGGCGGGGTCCTACAATGAGCAGTTCTTC. This encodes CAWSWLAGSYNEQFF. This chain uses TRBV30 with TRBJ2-1, with TRBD2 as a possible D gene (6 bases). V lost 2 bases and J 1 base, leaving 12 bases between the germline ends. Germline values: CDR1 GTSNPN, CDR2 SVGIG (reference sequence). The CDR3 loop spans 15 amino acids.

The CDR3 sequence is CSITGTYEQYF. CDR3 DNA sequence: TGCAGCATTACAGGGACCTACGAGCAGTACTTC. The chain is built from TRBV29-1 and TRBJ2-7; D possibly corresponds to TRBD1 (6 bases). The CDR3 has 11 amino acids. The germline V and J ends were trimmed by 8 bases and 2 bases, with 10 bases remaining between them. Germline V gene sequence: CDR1 SQVTM, CDR2 ANQGSEA.

This chain joins TRBV27 and TRBJ2-7; 10 bases match TRBD1. V lost 4 bases to trimming and J lost 5 bases; unmatched junction nucleotides: 5. CDR3 length: 14 residues. Germline CDR1 reads MNHEY; CDR2 reads SMNVEV (reference sequence). CDR3 nucleotides: TGTGCCAGCAGTTGGGGGACAGGGGTGAACGAGCAGTACTTC. Protein: CASSWGTGVNEQYF.

V gene TRBV7-6 combines with J gene TRBJ2-2, with 7 bases that match TRBD2. There are 15 residues in the CDR3. V was clipped by 3 bases and J by 3 bases; unmatched bases: 4. Looked up from germline, CDR1 is SGHVS and CDR2 is FNYEAQ. CDR3 in DNA: TGTGCCAGCAGCTTCTTGGCGGGGGACACCGGGGAGCTGTTTTTT. This sequence encodes CASSFLAGDTGELFF.